Below are 14 T cell receptor beta chains sequenced from a single sample in a study of CD8+ T cells in alopecia areata. cDNA reverse transcribed from extracted RNA served as the sequencing template. Sequencing was performed with immunoSEQ multiplex PCR; in TCRdb, only in-frame clones are kept and a portion is missing. This table holds 150,000 or so clones, 65% found once. As to treatment: oral pan-JAK inhibitor, 5-10 mg twice daily. Here the sequenced sample was CD4+ T cells sorted from blood, taken at week 4, from a patient treated with tofacitinib. The source is a human donor with alopecia areata.

The chain couples TRBV29-1 to TRBJ2-1; maybe TRBD2 (6 bases). The CDR3 has 13 residues. Germline-derived CDR1 and CDR2 are SQVTM and ANQGSEA. Deletions cut 4 bases from V and 6 bases from J, with 13 bases between. The CDR3 DNA reads as TGCAGCGTTGTAGGAGGGGTCATCAATGAGCAGTTCTTC. Its translation: CSVVGGVINEQFF.

Written as DNA, the CDR3 is TGCAGCGTTGAGTCTCCGGGGGATGAAAAACTGTTTTTT. Translated, it gives CSVESPGDEKLFF. This chain uses TRBV29-1 with TRBJ1-4, with a weak D call TRBD1 (5 bases). This CDR3 is 13 amino acids long. Per germline, CDR1 SQVTM and CDR2 ANQGSEA. Trimming shortened V by 3 bases and J by 6 bases, and 11 bases separated the two germline ends.

The chain combines TRBV7-6 with TRBJ2-5, with 7 bases fitting TRBD1. Trimming at V came to 5 bases and at J to 2 bases, leaving 8 bases not matched to a gene. CDR1 SGHVS and CDR2 FNYEAQ come from the germline V gene. The CDR3 totals 15 residues. The CDR3 DNA reads TGTGCCAGCAGCCGAACTCCGGGACAGCAAGAGACCCAGTACTTC. This translates into CASSRTPGQQETQYF.

In this sample, this clone turned up once. This chain connects TRBV6-5 to TRBJ2-7, with D maybe TRBD2 (5 bases). The germline V gene has CDR1 MNHEY and CDR2 SVGAGI. Trimming left V 2 bases short and J 2 bases short, with 16 bases between. The length of the CDR3 is 16 residues. The CDR3 region is CASSYGRPEFAYEQYF. The DNA for the CDR3 is TGTGCCAGCAGTTACGGGAGACCCGAGTTTGCCTACGAGCAGTACTTC.

Remarks on this clone: This sample also contains other DNA sequences that code for the same CDR3. This chain connects TRBV29-1 to TRBJ2-6, with a possible D match to TRBD2 (6 bases). The CDR3 runs to 14 residues. Trimming took off 4 bases at V and 0 bases at J, with 7 bases between the two ends. Germline assignment: CDR1 SQVTM and CDR2 ANQGSEA. The CDR3 DNA is TGCAGCGTTGTGGGGGGCTCTGGGGCCAACGTCCTGACTTTC. Translated, it gives CSVVGGSGANVLTF.

In its sample, this clone was seen many times. CDR3 nucleotides: TGTGCCAGCAGCCAATTACAGTCACATGGCTACACCTTC. Translating gives CASSQLQSHGYTF. The chain combines TRBV4-2 with TRBJ1-2; no clear D gene. The length of the CDR3 is 13 residues. CDR1 and CDR2 from the germline V gene are LGHNA and YNFKEQ. Trimming shortened V by 2 bases and J by 6 bases, and 10 bases separated the two germline ends.

The chain recombines TRBV29-1 with TRBJ2-7; D perhaps matches TRBD1 (5 bases). Germline lookup yields CDR1 SQVTM and CDR2 ANQGSEA. V shed 8 bases and J shed 7 bases, with 18 bases lying between them. The CDR3 has 12 residues. CDR3 sequence reads: CSITLAGWEQYF. CDR3 in DNA: TGCAGCATTACCTTGGCAGGGTGGGAGCAGTACTTC.

This clone has more than one count but fewer than ten. This chain connects TRBV10-3 to TRBJ2-3; tentatively, D is TRBD1 or TRBD2 (5 bases each). V lost 7 bases and J 5 bases, leaving 13 bases between the germline ends. The CDR3 has 13 amino acids. Per germline, CDR1 ENHRY and CDR2 SYGVKD. CDR3 loop: CAIMGVTGDTQYF. CDR3 DNA: TGTGCCATCATGGGGGTAACGGGAGATACGCAGTATTTT.

This sequence joins TRBV11-2 and TRBJ2-5; D is perhaps TRBD2 (6 bases). Trimming removed 5 bases at V and 2 bases at J, with 12 bases between. The CDR3 has 14 amino acids. Germline CDR1 SGHAT, CDR2 FQNNGV. CDR3 DNA sequence: TGTGCCAGCAGCCCGGGACTCTCACAAGAGACCCAGTACTTC. Residues: CASSPGLSQETQYF.

This clone was observed a handful of times. The rearrangement joins TRBV29-1 to TRBJ2-7, with D unclear. Germline V gene sequence: CDR1 SQVTM, CDR2 ANQGSEA. V was pared by 6 bases and J by 2 bases, with 17 bases between. This CDR3 spans 14 amino acids. The CDR3 sequence: CSVVHGRTTYEQYF. CDR3 nucleotides: TGCAGCGTCGTCCACGGACGGACGACCTACGAGCAGTACTTC.

Turning to this clone: The same CDR3 also results from other DNA sequences found in this sample. The chain uses TRBV29-1 and TRBJ2-7; D perhaps matches TRBD1 (6 bases). This CDR3 region has 11 residues. Trimming took 6 bases from V and 3 from J, leaving 9 bases between them. Germline-derived CDR1 and CDR2 are SQVTM and ANQGSEA. CDR3 bases: TGCAGCGTGGCACAGGGCTACGAGCAGTACTTC. Protein: CSVAQGYEQYF.

The CDR3 reads CSVRQDTQYF. The DNA for the CDR3 is TGCAGCGTAAGACAGGATACGCAGTATTTT. The rearrangement links TRBV29-1 to TRBJ2-3; D is possibly TRBD1 (5 bases). The CDR3 sequence is 10 residues long. V was trimmed by 6 bases and J by 6 bases, leaving 7 bases between them. CDR1 and CDR2 (germline): SQVTM, ANQGSEA.

This clone turned up a few times. Distinct nucleotide sequences in the sample also encode this CDR3. V gene TRBV19 combines with J gene TRBJ2-2, with 10 positions matching TRBD1. This CDR3 has 13 residues. Germline values: CDR1 LNHDA, CDR2 SQIVND (reference sequence). V was clipped by 9 bases and J by 4 bases; unmatched bases: 2. The CDR3 nucleotides read TGTGCCAGCCGGGACAGGGGCACCGGGGAGCTGTTTTTT. It specifies CASRDRGTGELFF.

This sequence joins TRBV30 and TRBJ2-2; D perhaps matches TRBD1 (5 bases). CDR3 length equals 13 residues. CDR1 is GTSNPN, CDR2 SVGIG, per germline (reference sequence). Trimming removed 3 bases from V and 5 bases from J, with 10 bases in between. This CDR3 reads CAWRNPGTGELFF. CDR3 bases: TGTGCCTGGAGGAACCCAGGGACCGGGGAGCTGTTTTTT.